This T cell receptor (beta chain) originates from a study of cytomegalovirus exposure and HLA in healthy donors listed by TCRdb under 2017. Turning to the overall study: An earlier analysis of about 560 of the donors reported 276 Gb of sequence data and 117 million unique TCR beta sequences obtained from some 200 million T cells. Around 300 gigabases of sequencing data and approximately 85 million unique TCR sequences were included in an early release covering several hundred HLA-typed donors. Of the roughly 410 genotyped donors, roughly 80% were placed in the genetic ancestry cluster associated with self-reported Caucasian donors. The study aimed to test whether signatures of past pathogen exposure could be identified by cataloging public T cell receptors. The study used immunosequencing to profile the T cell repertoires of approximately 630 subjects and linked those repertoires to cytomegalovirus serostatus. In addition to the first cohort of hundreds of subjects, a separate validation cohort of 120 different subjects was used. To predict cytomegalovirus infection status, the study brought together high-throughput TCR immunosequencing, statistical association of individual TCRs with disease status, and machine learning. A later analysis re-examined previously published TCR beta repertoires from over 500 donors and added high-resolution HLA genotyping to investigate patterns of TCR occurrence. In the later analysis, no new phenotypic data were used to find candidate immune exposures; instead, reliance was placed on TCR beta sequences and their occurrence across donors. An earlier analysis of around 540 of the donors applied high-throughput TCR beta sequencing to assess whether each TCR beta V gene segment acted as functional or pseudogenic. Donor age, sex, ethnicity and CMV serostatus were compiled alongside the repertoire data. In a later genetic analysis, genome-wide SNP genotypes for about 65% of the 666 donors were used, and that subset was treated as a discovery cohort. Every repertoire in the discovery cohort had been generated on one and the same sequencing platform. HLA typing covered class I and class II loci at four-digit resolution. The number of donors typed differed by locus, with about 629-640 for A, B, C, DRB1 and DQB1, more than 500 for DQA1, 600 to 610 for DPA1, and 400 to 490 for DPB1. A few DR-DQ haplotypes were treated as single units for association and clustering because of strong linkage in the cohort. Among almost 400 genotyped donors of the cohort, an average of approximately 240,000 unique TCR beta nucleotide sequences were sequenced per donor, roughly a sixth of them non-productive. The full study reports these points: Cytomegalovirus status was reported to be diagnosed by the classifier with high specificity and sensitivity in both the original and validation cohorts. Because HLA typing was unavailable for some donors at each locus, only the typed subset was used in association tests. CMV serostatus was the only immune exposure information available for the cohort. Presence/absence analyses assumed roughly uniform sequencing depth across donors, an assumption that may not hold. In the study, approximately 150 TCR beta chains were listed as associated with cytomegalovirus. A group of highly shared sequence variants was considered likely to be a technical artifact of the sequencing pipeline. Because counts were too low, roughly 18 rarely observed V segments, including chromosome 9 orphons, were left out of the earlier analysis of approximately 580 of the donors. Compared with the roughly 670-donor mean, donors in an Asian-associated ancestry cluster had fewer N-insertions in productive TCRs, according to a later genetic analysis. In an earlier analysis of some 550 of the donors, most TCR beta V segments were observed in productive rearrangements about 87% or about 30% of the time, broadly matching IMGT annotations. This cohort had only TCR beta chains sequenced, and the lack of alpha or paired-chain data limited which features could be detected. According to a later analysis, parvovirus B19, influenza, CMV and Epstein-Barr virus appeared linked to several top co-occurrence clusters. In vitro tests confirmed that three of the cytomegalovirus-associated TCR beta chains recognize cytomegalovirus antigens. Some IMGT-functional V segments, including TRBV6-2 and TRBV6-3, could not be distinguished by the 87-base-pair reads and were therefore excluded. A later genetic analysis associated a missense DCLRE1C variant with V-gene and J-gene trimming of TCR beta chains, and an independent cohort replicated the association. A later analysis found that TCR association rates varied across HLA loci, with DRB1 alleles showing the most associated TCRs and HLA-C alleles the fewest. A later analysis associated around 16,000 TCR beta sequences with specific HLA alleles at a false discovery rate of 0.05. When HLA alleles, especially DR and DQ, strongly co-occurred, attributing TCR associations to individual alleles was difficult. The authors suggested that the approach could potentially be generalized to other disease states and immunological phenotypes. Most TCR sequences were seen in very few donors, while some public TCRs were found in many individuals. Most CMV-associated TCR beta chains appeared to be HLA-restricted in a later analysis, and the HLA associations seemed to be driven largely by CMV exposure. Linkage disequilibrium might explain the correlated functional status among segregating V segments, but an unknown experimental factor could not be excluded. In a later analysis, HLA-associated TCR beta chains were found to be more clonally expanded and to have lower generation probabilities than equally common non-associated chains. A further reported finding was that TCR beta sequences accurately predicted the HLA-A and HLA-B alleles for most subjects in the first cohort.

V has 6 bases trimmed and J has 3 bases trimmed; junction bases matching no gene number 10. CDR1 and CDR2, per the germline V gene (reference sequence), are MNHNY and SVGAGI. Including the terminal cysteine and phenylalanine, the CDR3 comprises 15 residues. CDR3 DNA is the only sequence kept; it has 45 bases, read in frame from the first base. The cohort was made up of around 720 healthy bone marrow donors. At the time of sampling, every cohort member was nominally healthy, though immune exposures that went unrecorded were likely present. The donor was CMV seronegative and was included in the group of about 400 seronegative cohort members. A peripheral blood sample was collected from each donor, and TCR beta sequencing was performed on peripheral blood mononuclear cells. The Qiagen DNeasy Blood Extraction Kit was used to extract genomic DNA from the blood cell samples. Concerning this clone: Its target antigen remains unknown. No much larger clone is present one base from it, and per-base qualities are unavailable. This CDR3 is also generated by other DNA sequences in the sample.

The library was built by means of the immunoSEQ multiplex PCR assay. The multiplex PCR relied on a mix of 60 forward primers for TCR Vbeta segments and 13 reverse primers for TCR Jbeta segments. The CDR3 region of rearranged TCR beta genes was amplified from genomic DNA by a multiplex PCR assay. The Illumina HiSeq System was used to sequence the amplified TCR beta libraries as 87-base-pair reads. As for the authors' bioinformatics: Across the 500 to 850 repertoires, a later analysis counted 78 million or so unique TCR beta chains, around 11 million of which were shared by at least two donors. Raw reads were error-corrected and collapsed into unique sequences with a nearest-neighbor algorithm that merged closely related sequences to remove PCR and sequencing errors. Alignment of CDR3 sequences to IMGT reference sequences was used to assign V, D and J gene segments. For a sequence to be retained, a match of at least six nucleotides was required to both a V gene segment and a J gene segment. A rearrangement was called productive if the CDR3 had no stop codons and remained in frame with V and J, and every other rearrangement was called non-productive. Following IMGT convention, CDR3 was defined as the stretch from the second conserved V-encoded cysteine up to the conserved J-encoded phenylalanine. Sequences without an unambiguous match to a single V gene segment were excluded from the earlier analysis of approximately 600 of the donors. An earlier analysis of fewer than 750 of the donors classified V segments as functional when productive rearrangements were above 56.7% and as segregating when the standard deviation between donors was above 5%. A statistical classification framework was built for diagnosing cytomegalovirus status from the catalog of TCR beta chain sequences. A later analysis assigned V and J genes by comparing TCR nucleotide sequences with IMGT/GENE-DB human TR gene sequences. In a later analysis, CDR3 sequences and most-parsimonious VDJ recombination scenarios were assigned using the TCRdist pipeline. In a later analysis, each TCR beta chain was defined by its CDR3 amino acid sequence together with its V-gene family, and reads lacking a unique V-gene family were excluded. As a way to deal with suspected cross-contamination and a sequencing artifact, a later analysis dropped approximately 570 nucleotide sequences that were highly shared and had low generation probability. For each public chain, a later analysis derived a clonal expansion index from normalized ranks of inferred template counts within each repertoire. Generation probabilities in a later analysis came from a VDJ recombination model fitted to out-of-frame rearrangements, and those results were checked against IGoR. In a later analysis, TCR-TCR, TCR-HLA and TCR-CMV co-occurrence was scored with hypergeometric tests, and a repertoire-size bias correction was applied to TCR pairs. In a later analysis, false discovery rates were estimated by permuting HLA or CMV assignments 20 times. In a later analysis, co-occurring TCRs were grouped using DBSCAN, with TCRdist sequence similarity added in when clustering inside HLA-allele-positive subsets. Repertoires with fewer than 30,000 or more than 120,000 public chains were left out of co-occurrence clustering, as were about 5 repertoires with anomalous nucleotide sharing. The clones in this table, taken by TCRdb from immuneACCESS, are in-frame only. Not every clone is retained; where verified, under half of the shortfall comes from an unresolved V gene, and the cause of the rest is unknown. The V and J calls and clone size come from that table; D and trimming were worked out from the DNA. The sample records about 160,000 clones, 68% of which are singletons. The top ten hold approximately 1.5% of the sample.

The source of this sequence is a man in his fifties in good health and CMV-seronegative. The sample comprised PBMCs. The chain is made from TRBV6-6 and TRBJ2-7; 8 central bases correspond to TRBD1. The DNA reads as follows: TGTGCCAGCAGGCTTTCCGGGACAGGACACTACGAGCAGTACTTC. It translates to CASRLSGTGHYEQYF.